A single sample gave rise to the 27 T cell receptor beta chains below, sequenced in a study. Tregs were sorted as CD4+CD25+CD127-/low cells. TCRdb re-analysed the 5' RACE reads in MiXCR, keeping a single row per CDR3 protein. The sample contains approximately 40,000 distinct CDR3 sequences, 20% to 25% of which appear only once. The sequenced sample was Tregs sorted from blood. The origin of the receptors is a female donor with breast cancer.

This clonotype has a handful of counts. The rearrangement uses TRBV5-6 and TRBJ2-7; 12 nucleotides agree with TRBD2. V dropped 3 bases and J dropped 4; count of bases not matched to a gene: 5. Germline V CDR1 and CDR2: SGHDT, YYEEEE. CDR3 size: 15 residues. The CDR3 DNA reads as TGTGCCAGCAGCTCAAGACTAGCGGGAGCTTACGAGCAGTACTTC. It specifies CASSSRLAGAYEQYF.

This clonotype was found many times. The J gene is TRBJ1-1, the V gene TRBV12-3 or TRBV12-4; no clear D gene. The CDR3 contains 15 residues. The V end was cut by 3 bases, the J end by 0 bases, with 11 bases between. CDR3: CASSFATELNTEAFF. CDR3 coding DNA: TGTGCCAGCAGTTTCGCTACGGAGTTGAACACTGAAGCTTTCTTT.

Concerning this clonotype itself: A much larger clone differs by one base, so this may be a read error. The missing conserved phenylalanine or tryptophan at the end of this CDR3 makes a read error likely. The chain has TRBV4-2 and TRBJ2-1, with no clear D. This CDR3 is built from 11 residues. The V end lost 3 bases, the J end lost 6 bases, and 3 bases lay between the germline ends. Germline V gene sequence: CDR1 LGHNA, CDR2 YNFKEQ. For the CDR3, the DNA is TGTGCCAGCAGCCACGGCAATGAGCAGTTCGTC. It yields the protein CASSHGNEQFV.

The CDR3 spells CASRKGLAGRGDTQYF. The CDR3 DNA reads TGCGCCAGCCGCAAGGGGCTAGCGGGACGGGGAGATACGCAGTATTTT. The chain joins TRBV5-1 to TRBJ2-3; the match to TRBD2 covers 9 bases. CDR1 and CDR2 from the germline V gene are SGHRS and YFSETQ. The CDR3 sequence is 16 residues long. After removal of 7 bases from V and 5 bases from J, the junction contained 14 bases not matched to a gene.

With respect to this clonotype: At one of its ends the junction is not consistent with the germline gene, which may arise from a read error. The V call is TRBV6-5, the J call TRBJ2-2; no clear D gene. The CDR3 has 13 amino acids. The germline gives CDR1 MNHEY, CDR2 SVGAGI. CDR3 loop: CAGSYSVTGELFF. As DNA, the CDR3 is TGTGCCGGCAGTTACTCAGTCACCGGGGAGCTGTTTTTT.

A word on this clonotype: This may arise from a read error, as a much more abundant clone is one base away. Lacking the conserved final phenylalanine or tryptophan, this CDR3 likely reflects a read error. V and J are TRBV4-1 and TRBJ2-3, with unresolved D. V was cut by 2 bases and J by 0 bases, with 6 bases left in between. The CDR3 is 14 residues long. Germline loops: CDR1 MGHRA, CDR2 YSYEKL. CDR3 in DNA: TGCGCCAGCAGCCAAAGGAGAAGCACAGATACGCAGTATCTT. It translates to CASSQRRSTDTQYL.

Points on this clonotype: A much larger clone differs from this one at a single base, so this may be a read error. The rearrangement uses TRBV5-5 and TRBJ1-2, with D possibly matching TRBD1 (6 bases). The CDR3 contains 13 residues. Germline lookup yields CDR1 SGHKS and CDR2 YYEKEE (reference sequence). CDR3 sequence: CASSGQPNYVYTF. The CDR3 nucleotides are TGTGCCAGCAGCGGACAGCCGAACTATGTCTACACCTTC.

The table lists this clonotype with a few counts. The V and J genes are TRBV12-3 or TRBV12-4 and TRBJ1-5, with 8 bases identical to TRBD1. Unmatched junction bases numbered 1, after V lost 3 bases and J lost 0 bases. CDR3 length equals 15 residues. The CDR3 coding sequence is TGTGCCAGCAGTTTCGGGACAGGTAGCAATCAGCCCCAGCATTTT. It is translated as CASSFGTGSNQPQHF.

The V gene is TRBV7-2, the J gene TRBJ1-1, with D perhaps TRBD1 (5 bases). This CDR3 comprises 15 residues. Trimming removed 5 bases from V and 3 bases from J, with 16 bases in between. Germline CDR1 reads SGHTA; CDR2 reads FQGNSA. In nucleotides, the CDR3 is TGTGCCAGCAGCCCCGGGGGGGGGAGGTACACTGAAGCTTTCTTT. Protein: CASSPGGGRYTEAFF.

This clonotype was picked up many times. The CDR3 is CASSSGTSQETQYF. The CDR3, as DNA: TGTGCCAGCAGCTCCGGGACTAGCCAAGAGACCCAGTACTTC. The V call is TRBV7-2, the J call TRBJ2-5; 8 bases align to TRBD2. CDR1 is SGHTA and CDR2 is FQGNSA in the germline V gene. The CDR3 extends over 14 amino acids. With 4 bases clipped from V and 1 base from J, the junction kept 2 bases outside the gene matches.

This clonotype appeared a few times. The genes are TRBV27 and TRBJ1-5; 7 bases match TRBD1. The junction had 4 bases not matched to a gene; V was cut back by 6 bases and J by 2 bases. The CDR3 length is 14 residues. Germline V gene data show CDR1 as MNHEY and CDR2 as SMNVEV (reference sequence). The DNA for the CDR3 is TGTGCCAGCAGAAACAGGGGCGGCAATCAGCCCCAGCATTTT. As protein: CASRNRGGNQPQHF.

Points on this clonotype: The germline gene is not matched at one end of the junction; a read error may be the cause. The J gene is TRBJ2-7, the V gene TRBV30; D unclear. Germline CDR1 is GTSNPN and CDR2 is SVGIG (reference sequence). This CDR3 has 12 amino acids. CDR3 protein: CAWSVLAYGQYF. In DNA, the CDR3 is TGTGCCTGGAGTGTTCTTGCCTACGGGCAGTACTTC.

For this clonotype: A much bigger clone sits one base away, suggesting this may be a read error. The chain carries TRBV4-1 and TRBJ1-1; D is ambiguous. Deletions cut 6 bases from V and 4 bases from J, with 15 bases between. The CDR3 consists of 14 residues. The germline CDR1 and CDR2 sequences are MGHRA and YSYEKL. The CDR3 sequence is CASRQNNLGTEAFF. The CDR3 DNA follows: TGCGCCAGCAGGCAAAACAATTTAGGCACTGAAGCTTTCTTT.

With regard to this clonotype: The junction departs from germline at one end; a sequencing error may be responsible. The V call is TRBV11-2, the J call TRBJ2-7; D is ambiguous. The CDR3 is 14 amino acids. Germline CDR1 SGHAT, CDR2 FQNNGV. CDR3 sequence: CANSLDEFSYEQYF. In DNA form, the CDR3 reads TGTGCCAACAGCTTAGACGAGTTCTCCTACGAGCAGTACTTC. Filled out from reference TRBV11-2 and TRBJ2-7, the complete variable domain reads EAGVAQSPRYKIIEKRQSVAFWCNPISGHATLYWYQQILGQGPKLLIQFQNNGVVDDSQLPKDRFSAERLKGVDSTLKIQPAKLEDSAVYLCANSLDEFSYEQYFGPGTRLTVT.

This clonotype showed up just a few times. The chain couples TRBV7-3 to TRBJ2-1, with D possibly TRBD1 on 5 matching bases. The germline gives CDR1 SGHTA, CDR2 FQGTGA. Trimming pared 4 bases from V and 0 bases from J, leaving 10 bases between. This CDR3 region has 15 residues. The CDR3 loop is CASSSMQGSYNEQFF. In DNA, the CDR3 is TGTGCCAGCAGCTCCATGCAGGGCTCCTACAATGAGCAGTTCTTC.

This clonotype showed up just a few times. The chain carries TRBV11-2 and TRBJ2-7; TRBD2 matches at 13 bases. V was clipped by 5 bases and J by 4 bases; unmatched bases: 11. The V gene's germline CDR1 is SGHAT and CDR2 FQNNGV. This CDR3 is built from 17 residues. The CDR3 DNA reads TGTGCCAGCAGCCGTCGGGGACTAGCGGGACAATCTTACGAGCAGTACTTC. This codes for CASSRRGLAGQSYEQYF.

This clonotype was seen repeatedly, ten times or more. The gene calls are TRBV4-1 and TRBJ1-1; no clear D. This CDR3 region has 10 residues. V was clipped by 5 bases and J by 8 bases, with 6 bases between them. From germline, CDR1 is MGHRA and CDR2 YSYEKL. The CDR3 protein is CASSGEEAFF. The CDR3 bases are TGCGCCAGCAGCGGAGAGGAAGCTTTCTTT.

This clonotype was seen a handful of times. V and J are TRBV5-1 and TRBJ2-2; D unresolved. The V gene's germline CDR1 is SGHRS and CDR2 YFSETQ. Trimming removed 4 bases from V and 4 bases from J, with 2 bases in between. This CDR3 is built from 11 residues. CDR3: CASSTTGELFF. For the CDR3, the DNA is TGCGCCAGCAGCACCACCGGGGAGCTGTTTTTT.

The chain recombines TRBV6-5 with TRBJ2-1; D assignment may be TRBD1 or TRBD2 (5 bases each). The germline V gene has CDR1 MNHEY and CDR2 SVGAGI. This CDR3 has 15 amino acids. V was trimmed by 0 bases and J by 8 bases, leaving 14 bases between them. As DNA, the CDR3 is TGTGCCAGCAGTTACTCGGGGACGGTACAGGATGAGCAGTTCTTC. It codes for CASSYSGTVQDEQFF.

Note on this clonotype: The junction departs from the called germline gene at one end, perhaps through a read error. The chain couples TRBV5-1 to TRBJ2-2; D is tentatively TRBD1 or TRBD2 (5 bases each). The germline V gene encodes CDR1 SGHRS and CDR2 YFSETQ. The CDR3 is made up of 14 amino acids. CDR3 sequence (DNA): TGCGACAGCCGGGACGGACCGAACACCGGGGAGCTGTTTTTT. Amino acid sequence: CDSRDGPNTGELFF.

This clonotype has a count of ten or more. V gene TRBV12-3 or TRBV12-4 combines with J gene TRBJ2-2, with a possible D match to TRBD2 (6 bases). V was shortened by 10 bases and J by 0 bases, with 9 bases between the two germline ends. The CDR3 has 13 residues. The CDR3 region has the DNA TGTGCCATCGGGAGCGCGAACACCGGGGAGCTGTTTTTT. It translates to CAIGSANTGELFF.

A word on this clonotype: With a much larger clone just one base away, this may be a read error. This chain connects TRBV7-9 to TRBJ1-1; 7 bases match TRBD1. The CDR3 has 14 amino acids. The germline V gene has CDR1 SEHNR and CDR2 FQNEAQ (reference sequence). The CDR3 sequence is CASSHNRGNTEALF. The DNA for the CDR3 is TGTGCCAGCAGTCATAACAGGGGAAACACTGAAGCTCTCTTT.

A few counts support this clonotype. This chain uses TRBV2 with TRBJ2-7; maybe TRBD1 (7 bases). V was trimmed by 3 bases and J by 2 bases, leaving 11 bases between them. CDR3 size: 14 residues. From germline, CDR1 is SNHLY and CDR2 FYNNEI. CDR3 residues: CASSEQGGPYEQYF. Written as DNA, the CDR3 is TGTGCCAGCAGTGAGCAGGGGGGCCCCTACGAGCAGTACTTC. Full variable domain (rest looked up from reference TRBV2 and TRBJ2-7): EPEVTQTPSHQVTQMGQEVILRCVPISNHLYFYWYRQILGQKVEFLVSFYNNEISEKSEIFDDQFSVERPDGSNFTLKIRSTKLEDSAMYFCASSEQGGPYEQYFGPGTRLTVT.

This clonotype was seen ten or more times. V gene TRBV6-5 combines with J gene TRBJ2-1, with D uncertain. Germline V gene lookup returns CDR1 MNHEY and CDR2 SVGAGI. CDR3 size: 15 residues. Between the trimmed V and J ends, which lost 4 bases and 0 bases, there was a span of 10 bases. The CDR3 nucleotides are TGTGCCAGCAGTTCCGCGTACAGCTCCTACAATGAGCAGTTCTTC. Its protein product is CASSSAYSSYNEQFF.

This clonotype was observed a few times. This chain joins TRBV6-5 and TRBJ2-5, with no clear D. Germline CDR1 reads MNHEY; CDR2 reads SVGAGI. This CDR3 comprises 15 residues. The ends were cut back, 3 bases at V and 0 bases at J, with 11 bases in the middle. The CDR3 is CASSYAPGYQETQYF. Here the CDR3 DNA reads TGTGCCAGCAGTTATGCCCCCGGATACCAAGAGACCCAGTACTTC.

A word on this clonotype: A much larger clone is a single base away; this may be a read error. This rearrangement joins TRBV5-4 to TRBJ2-3; no reliable D call. This CDR3 is 15 amino acids long. Germline values: CDR1 SGHNT, CDR2 YYREEE (reference sequence). V lost 2 bases and J lost 3, with 13 bases in between. This CDR3 is CASSFPGPATDTQYF. Here the CDR3 DNA reads TGTGCCAGCAGCTTTCCAGGACCAGCGACAGATACGCAGTATTTT. The entire variable domain, with the rest obtained from reference TRBV5-4 and TRBJ2-3, is as follows: ETGVTQSPTHLIKTRGQQVTLRCSSQSGHNTVSWYQQALGQGPQFIFQYYREEENGRGNFPPRFSGLQFPNYSSELNVNALELDDSALYLCASSFPGPATDTQYFGPGTRLTVL.

For this clonotype: A read error may account for a junction end that differs from germline. The gene calls are TRBV7-2 and TRBJ2-5; D is ambiguous. Germline-derived CDR1 and CDR2 are SGHTA and FQGNSA. There are 15 residues in the CDR3. CDR3 amino acids: CTSSLAVDAPRPRDF. As DNA, the CDR3 is TGTACCAGCAGCTTAGCGGTGGACGCGCCGAGACCGAGAGACTTC.